This T cell receptor (beta chain) was recorded in a study of cytomegalovirus exposure and HLA in healthy donors. Findings and caveats of the study: Later, an analysis found that TCR clusters from the first cohort tended to co-occur in the roughly 110 validation repertoires. The study flagged fewer than 200 TCR beta chains as cytomegalovirus-associated.

It was the roughly 110-subject validation cohort, separate from the approximately 700-subject first cohort, to which the donors belonged. Generated by immunoSEQ multiplex PCR, the TCRdb table keeps only in-frame clones and is missing some. The table lists 110,000 or so clones, 85% to 90% of them singletons. Points on this clone: Its target is unknown.

CDR1 is MNHEY and CDR2 is SMNVEV in the germline V gene (reference sequence). The CDR3 extends over 16 amino acids. V was clipped by 0 bases and J by 0 bases, with 11 bases between them. This receptor was obtained from a woman in her thirties in good health and CMV-seronegative. The sequencing input was PBMCs. This chain connects TRBV27 to TRBJ1-2; no definite D call. The CDR3, as DNA: TGTGCCAGCAGTTTATCTTACGGGGAAGCTAACTATGGCTACACCTTC. It codes for CASSLSYGEANYGYTF.